Sequencing of this TCR beta chain was carried out in a study of T cells after somatic rescue of genetic block. There are 14 residues in the CDR3. With 5 bases removed from V and 8 bases from J, the gap between germline ends came to 15 bases. Looked up from germline, CDR1 is MRHNA and CDR2 is SNTAGT. Clones were read by immunoSEQ multiplex PCR, and TCRdb kept only the in-frame ones, dropping some. Of 55,000 to 75,000 clones in the sample, roughly 90% were seen once. The rearrangement uses TRBV6-4 and TRBJ1-4, with a possible D match to TRBD1 (5 bases). The specimen was peripheral blood mononuclear cells (PBMCs). The receptor comes from a man aged 40-55 years. CDR3 residues: CASSFAAGSEKLFF. The DNA for the CDR3 is TGTGCCAGCAGTTTTGCAGCAGGGAGCGAAAAACTGTTTTTT.